Shown below are 18 T cell receptor beta chains from a single sample sequenced in a study of T cell changes during pregnancy in multiple sclerosis. Some clones are missing from TCRdb's copy, which holds only in-frame ones; the method was immunoSEQ multiplex PCR. The profile shows about 93,000 clones, about 92% of them singletons. Sample: peripheral blood, taken after pregnancy. Receptors originate from a female donor with multiple sclerosis, enrolled in a pregnancy study.

The chain carries TRBV4-3 and TRBJ2-7, with 14 nucleotides matching TRBD2. Losses at the gene ends were 5 bases for V and 3 bases for J; bases not matched to a gene: 3. The CDR3 is 15 amino acids. Germline V lookup: CDR1 LGHNA, CDR2 YSLEER. CDR3 bases: TGCGCCAGCAGCACGGGGACTAGCGGGGGCTACGAGCAGTACTTC. This encodes CASSTGTSGGYEQYF.

The genes are TRBV6-1 and TRBJ2-5, with D perhaps TRBD1 (6 bases). V lost 11 bases and J lost 4, with 17 bases in between. Germline V gene sequence: CDR1 MNHNS, CDR2 SASEGT. The CDR3 totals 13 residues. DNA for the CDR3: TGTGCCGGAGCTAACAGGGTGCGAGAGACCCAGTACTTC. This encodes CAGANRVRETQYF.

The rearrangement joins TRBV18 to TRBJ2-1; TRBD1 matches 10 bases. The V segment lost 3 bases and the J segment 1 base; nucleotides outside the gene matches: 6. CDR3 length equals 17 residues. Germline V gene data show CDR1 as KGHSH and CDR2 as LQKENI. The CDR3 DNA reads TGTGCCAGCTCACCCTTGACAGGGGGCAATTCCTACAATGAGCAGTTCTTC. This translates into CASSPLTGGNSYNEQFF.

This sequence joins TRBV7-9 and TRBJ2-7; a weak D match, TRBD2 (5 bases). V lost 1 base and J lost 6, with 13 bases in between. The CDR3 sequence is 14 residues long. The V gene's germline CDR1 is SEHNR and CDR2 FQNEAQ (reference sequence). CDR3: CASSLGGFGSEQYF. CDR3 bases: TGTGCCAGCAGCTTAGGAGGGTTTGGATCCGAGCAGTACTTC.

The J gene is TRBJ1-1, the V gene TRBV11-2, with D possibly matching TRBD1 (5 bases). The CDR3 has 11 amino acids. Germline V gives CDR1 SGHAT, CDR2 FQNNGV. V was clipped by 1 base and J by 11 bases, with 8 bases between them. The DNA for the CDR3 is TGTGCCAGCAGCTTAGCAGGGTGGGCTTTCTTT. This encodes CASSLAGWAFF.

J is TRBJ2-2 and V is TRBV18; D remains ambiguous. Germline-derived CDR1 and CDR2 are KGHSH and LQKENI. V was cut by 3 bases and J by 0 bases, with 8 bases left in between. There are 15 residues in the CDR3. CDR3 bases: TGTGCCAGCTCACCTGGAGAGGCGAACACCGGGGAGCTGTTTTTT. Translation: CASSPGEANTGELFF.

V usage is TRBV14 and J usage is TRBJ1-2, with TRBD1 matching over 8 bases. V dropped 3 bases and J dropped 4; count of bases not matched to a gene: 10. Germline V gives CDR1 SGHDN, CDR2 FVKESK. This CDR3 is built from 16 residues. CDR3 sequence (DNA): TGTGCCAGCAGCCAGGGAACCGGGACAGGCAGCTATGGCTACACCTTC. This gives the protein CASSQGTGTGSYGYTF.

This clone was detected only once. This sequence joins TRBV5-8 and TRBJ2-5; D gene uncertain. Trimming shortened V by 0 bases and J by 2 bases, and 11 bases separated the two germline ends. Germline assignment: CDR1 SGHTS and CDR2 YDEGEE. The CDR3 totals 15 residues. The DNA for the CDR3 is TGTGCCAGCAGCTTGGCGGGTGTAGTGCAAGAGACCCAGTACTTC. Translating gives CASSLAGVVQETQYF.

V gene TRBV12-5 combines with J gene TRBJ1-1; TRBD1 aligns across 10 bases. Germline V gives CDR1 LGHNT, CDR2 FRNRAP. Losses at the gene ends were 4 bases for V and 1 base for J; bases not matched to a gene: 6. This CDR3 has 16 amino acids. The CDR3 DNA reads TGTGCTAGTGGTTCGACAGGGGGCGCAGAGAACACTGAAGCTTTCTTT. Encoded protein: CASGSTGGAENTEAFF.

The chain has TRBV30 and TRBJ2-5, with TRBD1 matching over 7 bases. The junction had 7 bases not matched to a gene; V was cut back by 5 bases and J by 1 base. From germline, CDR1 is GTSNPN and CDR2 SVGIG (reference sequence). CDR3 length: 14 amino acids. The CDR3: CAWHFPGGQETQYF. CDR3 DNA: TGTGCCTGGCACTTCCCAGGGGGCCAAGAGACCCAGTACTTC.

The V and J genes are TRBV7-9 and TRBJ2-3; no firm D call. The germline V gene has CDR1 SEHNR and CDR2 FQNEAQ (reference sequence). This CDR3 spans 14 amino acids. Trimming shortened V by 7 bases and J by 3 bases, and 14 bases separated the two germline ends. CDR3 bases: TGTGCCAGCATCGGTCCTGCCGGGACAGATACGCAGTATTTT. Protein: CASIGPAGTDTQYF. The entire variable domain, with the rest obtained from reference TRBV7-9 and TRBJ2-3, is as follows: DTGVSQNPRHKITKRGQNVTFRCDPISEHNRLYWYRQTLGQGPEFLTYFQNEAQLEKSRLLSDRFSAERPKGSFSTLEIQRTEQGDSAMYLCASIGPAGTDTQYFGPGTRLTVL.

The J gene is TRBJ2-7, the V gene TRBV7-2; maybe TRBD2 (5 bases). Trimming left V 0 bases short and J 6 bases short, with 9 bases between. Germline lookup yields CDR1 SGHTA and CDR2 FQGNSA. The CDR3 consists of 13 residues. The CDR3 DNA sequence: TGTGCCAGCAGCTTAGCAGGACTTGGCGAGCAGTACTTC. It specifies CASSLAGLGEQYF.

In DNA form, the CDR3 reads TGTGCCAGCAGTCTGGTAAGGACAGGGGCCGAGCAGTACTTC. It is translated as CASSLVRTGAEQYF. This chain links TRBV28 with TRBJ2-7; 9 bases fit TRBD1. The CDR3 runs 14 residues. With V trimmed by 5 bases and J by 6 bases, 8 bases remained unmatched. From germline, CDR1 is MDHEN and CDR2 SYDVKM.

This chain links TRBV9 with TRBJ1-1; TRBD1 agrees at 7 bases. V lost 4 bases to trimming and J lost 1 base; unmatched junction nucleotides: 7. The CDR3 sequence is 15 residues long. Germline assignment: CDR1 SGDLS and CDR2 YYNGEE. CDR3 nucleotide sequence: TGTGCCAGCAGCTTAACAGGGGATGGGAACACTGAAGCTTTCTTT. As protein: CASSLTGDGNTEAFF.

This chain uses TRBV4-1 with TRBJ2-7; TRBD1 is a possible D gene (6 bases). V lost 0 bases and J lost 3, with 15 bases in between. The germline V gene has CDR1 MGHRA and CDR2 YSYEKL. The CDR3 is 16 amino acids. This CDR3 is CASSQDQNRVNYEQYF. CDR3 sequence (DNA): TGCGCCAGCAGCCAAGATCAGAACAGGGTCAACTACGAGCAGTACTTC.

The chain links TRBV7-6 to TRBJ2-7, with D possibly being TRBD1 (6 bases). Germline loops: CDR1 SGHVS, CDR2 FNYEAQ. Deletions cut 5 bases from V and 2 bases from J, with 10 bases between. The CDR3 covers 13 residues. The CDR3 region has the DNA TGTGCCAGCAGCCGGGACACAACCTACGAGCAGTACTTC. This translates into CASSRDTTYEQYF.

J is TRBJ2-2 and V is TRBV27; perhaps TRBD2 as D (6 bases). The CDR3 has 16 residues. Trimming cost V 5 bases and J 0 bases, with 13 bases left between them. The germline CDR1 and CDR2 sequences are MNHEY and SMNVEV (reference sequence). The CDR3 spells CASSPSGGTNTGELFF. The CDR3 DNA follows: TGTGCCAGCAGTCCGAGCGGCGGGACGAACACCGGGGAGCTGTTTTTT.

The chain has TRBV23-1 and TRBJ2-7; TRBD1 might be the D (5 bases). TRBV23-1 is an ORF for which the function is uncertain. V was pared by 4 bases and J by 5 bases, with 18 bases between. The CDR3 contains 15 residues. The CDR3: CASSRVSTQGNEQYF. DNA of the CDR3: TGCGCCAGCAGTCGCGTCTCGACTCAGGGTAACGAGCAGTACTTC.